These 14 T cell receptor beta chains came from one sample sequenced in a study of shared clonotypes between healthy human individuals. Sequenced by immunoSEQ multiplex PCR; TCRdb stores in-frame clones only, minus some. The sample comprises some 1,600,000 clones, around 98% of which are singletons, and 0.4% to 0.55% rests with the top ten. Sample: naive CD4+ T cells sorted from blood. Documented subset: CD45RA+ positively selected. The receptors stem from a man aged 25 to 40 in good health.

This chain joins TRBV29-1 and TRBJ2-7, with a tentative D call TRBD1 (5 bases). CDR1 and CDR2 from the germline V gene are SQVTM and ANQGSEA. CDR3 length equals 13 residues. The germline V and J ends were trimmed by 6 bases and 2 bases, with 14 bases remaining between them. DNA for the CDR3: TGCAGCGTCGCCAAGGACACTGCCTACGAGCAGTACTTC. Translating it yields CSVAKDTAYEQYF.

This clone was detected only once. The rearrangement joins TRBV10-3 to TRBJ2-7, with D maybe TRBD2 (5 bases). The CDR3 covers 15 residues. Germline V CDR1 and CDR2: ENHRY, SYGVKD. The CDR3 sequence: CAIGPGKQFSYEQYF. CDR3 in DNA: TGTGCGATCGGACCCGGGAAGCAGTTCTCCTACGAGCAGTACTTC.

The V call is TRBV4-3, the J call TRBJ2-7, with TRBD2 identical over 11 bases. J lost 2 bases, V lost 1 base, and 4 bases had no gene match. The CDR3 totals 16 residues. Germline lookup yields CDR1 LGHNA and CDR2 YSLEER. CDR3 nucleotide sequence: TGCGCCAGCAGCCAAGTAGGGACTAGCGGTGCCTACGAGCAGTACTTC. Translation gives CASSQVGTSGAYEQYF.

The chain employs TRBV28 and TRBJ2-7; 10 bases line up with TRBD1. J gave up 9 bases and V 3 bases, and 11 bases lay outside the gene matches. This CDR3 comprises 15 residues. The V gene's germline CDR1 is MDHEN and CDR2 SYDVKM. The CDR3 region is CASSFRTGGSGVQYF. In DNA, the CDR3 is TGTGCCAGCAGTTTCAGGACAGGGGGGTCTGGTGTGCAGTACTTC.

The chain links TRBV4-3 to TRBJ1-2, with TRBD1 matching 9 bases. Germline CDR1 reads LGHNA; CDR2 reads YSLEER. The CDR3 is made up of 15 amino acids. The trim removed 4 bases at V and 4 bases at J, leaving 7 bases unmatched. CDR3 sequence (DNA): TGCGCCAGCAGCCTTAACAGGGGGCATGGCTATGGCTACACCTTC. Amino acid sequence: CASSLNRGHGYGYTF.

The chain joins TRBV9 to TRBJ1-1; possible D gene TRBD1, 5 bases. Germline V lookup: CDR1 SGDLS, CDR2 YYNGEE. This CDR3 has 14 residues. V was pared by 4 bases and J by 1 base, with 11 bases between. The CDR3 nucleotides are TGTGCCAGCAGCCGACCTCAGGGGAACACTGAAGCTTTCTTT. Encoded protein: CASSRPQGNTEAFF.

The CDR3 spells CARTLFCGGPKSSYEQYF. CDR3 nucleotide sequence: TGTGCCAGAACCCTATTTTGCGGGGGACCAAAAAGCTCCTACGAGCAGTACTTC. The chain has TRBV19 and TRBJ2-7, with TRBD2 identical over 7 bases. Germline V gene data show CDR1 as LNHDA and CDR2 as SQIVND (reference sequence). The CDR3 runs to 18 residues. The junction had 20 bases not matched to a gene; V was cut back by 9 bases and J by 0 bases.

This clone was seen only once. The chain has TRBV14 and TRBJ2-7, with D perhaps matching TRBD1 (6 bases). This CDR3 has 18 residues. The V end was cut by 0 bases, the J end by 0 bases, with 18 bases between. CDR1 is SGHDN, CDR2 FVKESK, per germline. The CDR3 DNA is TGTGCCAGCAGCCAAGATCGGAGAATGGGGGCAGGCTCCTACGAGCAGTACTTC. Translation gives CASSQDRRMGAGSYEQYF.

Here the CDR3 reads CASSHPGLGELGTQYF. CDR3 DNA sequence: TGTGCCAGCAGCCACCCGGGACTAGGGGAGCTGGGTACGCAGTATTTT. J is TRBJ2-3 and V is TRBV7-2; 8 nucleotides agree with TRBD2. Germline V gene data show CDR1 as SGHTA and CDR2 as FQGNSA. V dropped 5 bases and J dropped 8; count of bases not matched to a gene: 15. This CDR3 is built from 16 residues.

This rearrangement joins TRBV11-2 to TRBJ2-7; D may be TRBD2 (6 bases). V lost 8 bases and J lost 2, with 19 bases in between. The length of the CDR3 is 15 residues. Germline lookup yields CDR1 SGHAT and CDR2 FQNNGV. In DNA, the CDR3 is TGTGCCAGCGGAACCTTTCGGGGGACGCCCTACGAGCAGTACTTC. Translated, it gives CASGTFRGTPYEQYF. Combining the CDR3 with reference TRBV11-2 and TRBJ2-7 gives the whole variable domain EAGVAQSPRYKIIEKRQSVAFWCNPISGHATLYWYQQILGQGPKLLIQFQNNGVVDDSQLPKDRFSAERLKGVDSTLKIQPAKLEDSAVYLCASGTFRGTPYEQYFGPGTRLTVT.

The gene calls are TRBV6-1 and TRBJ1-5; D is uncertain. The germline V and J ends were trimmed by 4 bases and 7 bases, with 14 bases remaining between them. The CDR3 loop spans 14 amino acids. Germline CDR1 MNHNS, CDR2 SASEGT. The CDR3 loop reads CASSGTVESQPQHF. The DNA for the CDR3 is TGTGCCAGCAGTGGGACTGTGGAGTCGCAGCCCCAGCATTTT.

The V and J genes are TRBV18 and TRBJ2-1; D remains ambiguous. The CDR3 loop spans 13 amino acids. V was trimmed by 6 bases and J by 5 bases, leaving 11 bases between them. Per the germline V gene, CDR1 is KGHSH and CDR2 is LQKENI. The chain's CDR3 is CASSQHYDNEQFF. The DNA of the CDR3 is TGTGCCAGCTCCCAACATTACGACAATGAGCAGTTCTTC.

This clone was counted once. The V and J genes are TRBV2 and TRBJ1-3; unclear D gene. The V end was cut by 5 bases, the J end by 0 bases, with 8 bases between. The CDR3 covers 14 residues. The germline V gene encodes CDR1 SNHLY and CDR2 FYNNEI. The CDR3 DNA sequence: TGTGCCAGCAGTCGCGGGAGCTCTGGAAACACCATATATTTT. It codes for CASSRGSSGNTIYF. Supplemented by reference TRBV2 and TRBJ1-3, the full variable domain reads EPEVTQTPSHQVTQMGQEVILRCVPISNHLYFYWYRQILGQKVEFLVSFYNNEISEKSEIFDDQFSVERPDGSNFTLKIRSTKLEDSAMYFCASSRGSSGNTIYFGEGSWLTVV.

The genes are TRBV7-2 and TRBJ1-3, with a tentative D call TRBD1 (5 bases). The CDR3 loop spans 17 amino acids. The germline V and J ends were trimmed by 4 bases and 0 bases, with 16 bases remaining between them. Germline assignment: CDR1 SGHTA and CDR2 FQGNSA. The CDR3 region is CASSSPRGSSSGNTIYF. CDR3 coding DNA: TGTGCCAGCAGCTCCCCCCGGGGGTCGAGCTCTGGAAACACCATATATTTT.